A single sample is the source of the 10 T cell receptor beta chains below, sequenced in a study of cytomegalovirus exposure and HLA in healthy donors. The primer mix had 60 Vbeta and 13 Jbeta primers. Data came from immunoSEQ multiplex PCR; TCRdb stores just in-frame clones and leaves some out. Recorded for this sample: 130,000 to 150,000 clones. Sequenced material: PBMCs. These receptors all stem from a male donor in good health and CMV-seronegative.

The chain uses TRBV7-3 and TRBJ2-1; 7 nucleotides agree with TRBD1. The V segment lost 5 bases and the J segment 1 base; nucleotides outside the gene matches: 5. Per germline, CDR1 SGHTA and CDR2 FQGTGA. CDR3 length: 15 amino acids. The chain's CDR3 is CASSDSGGSYNEQFF. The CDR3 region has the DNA TGTGCCAGCAGCGATTCAGGGGGATCCTACAATGAGCAGTTCTTC.

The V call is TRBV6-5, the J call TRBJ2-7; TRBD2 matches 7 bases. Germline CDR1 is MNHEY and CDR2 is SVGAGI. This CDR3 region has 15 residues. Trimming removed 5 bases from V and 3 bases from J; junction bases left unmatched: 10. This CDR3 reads CASSSGNPLYYEQYF. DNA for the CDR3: TGTGCCAGCAGTAGCGGGAATCCCCTGTACTACGAGCAGTACTTC.

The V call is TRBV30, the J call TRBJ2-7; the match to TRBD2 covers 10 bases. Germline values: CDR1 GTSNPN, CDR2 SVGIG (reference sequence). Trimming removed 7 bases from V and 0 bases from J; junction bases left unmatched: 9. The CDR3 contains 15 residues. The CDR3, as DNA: TGTGCCTCCGTCAAGCGGGAGGGCCTCTCCTACGAGCAGTACTTC. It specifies CASVKREGLSYEQYF.

The DNA for the CDR3 is TGTGCCTGGAGTGTAGGTAGCGGTCCCGTTAGCTCCTACGAGCAGTACTTC. Protein: CAWSVGSGPVSSYEQYF. The genes are TRBV30 and TRBJ2-7; possibly TRBD2 for D (6 bases). V was shortened by 0 bases and J by 0 bases, with 18 bases between the two germline ends. The germline gives CDR1 GTSNPN, CDR2 SVGIG (reference sequence). CDR3 length: 17 residues.

As DNA, the CDR3 is TGCGCCAGCAGCTTGGTAGCGGTAACCAATGAGCAGTTCTTC. It encodes CASSLVAVTNEQFF. The rearrangement links TRBV5-1 to TRBJ2-1; a possible D gene is TRBD2 (6 bases). The germline V gene has CDR1 SGHRS and CDR2 YFSETQ. The CDR3 runs 14 residues. Trimming left V 0 bases short and J 6 bases short, with 10 bases between.

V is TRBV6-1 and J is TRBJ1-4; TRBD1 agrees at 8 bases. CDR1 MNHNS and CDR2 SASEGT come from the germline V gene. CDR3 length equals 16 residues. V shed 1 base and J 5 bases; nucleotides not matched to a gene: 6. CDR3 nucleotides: TGTGCCAGCAGTGAAGGATCCAGGGGGCAAAATGAAAAACTGTTTTTT. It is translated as CASSEGSRGQNEKLFF.

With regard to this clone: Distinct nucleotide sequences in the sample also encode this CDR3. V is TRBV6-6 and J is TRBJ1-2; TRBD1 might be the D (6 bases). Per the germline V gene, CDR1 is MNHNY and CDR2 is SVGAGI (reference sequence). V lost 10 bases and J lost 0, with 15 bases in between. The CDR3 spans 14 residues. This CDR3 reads CATKKTGTNYGYTF. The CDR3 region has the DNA TGTGCCACCAAGAAGACAGGAACTAACTATGGCTACACCTTC.

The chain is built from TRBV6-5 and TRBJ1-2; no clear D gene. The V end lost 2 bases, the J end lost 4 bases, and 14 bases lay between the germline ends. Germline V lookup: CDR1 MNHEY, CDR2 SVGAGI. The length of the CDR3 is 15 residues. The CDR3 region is CASSYRAGGAYGYTF. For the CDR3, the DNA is TGTGCCAGCAGTTACCGAGCAGGAGGTGCCTATGGCTACACCTTC.

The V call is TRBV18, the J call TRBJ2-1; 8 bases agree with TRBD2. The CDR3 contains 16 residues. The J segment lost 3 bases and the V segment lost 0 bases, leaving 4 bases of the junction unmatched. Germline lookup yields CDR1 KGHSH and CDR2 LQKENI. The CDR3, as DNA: TGTGCCAGCTCACCACCTCAGCGGGAGATCTACAATGAGCAGTTCTTC. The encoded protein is CASSPPQREIYNEQFF.

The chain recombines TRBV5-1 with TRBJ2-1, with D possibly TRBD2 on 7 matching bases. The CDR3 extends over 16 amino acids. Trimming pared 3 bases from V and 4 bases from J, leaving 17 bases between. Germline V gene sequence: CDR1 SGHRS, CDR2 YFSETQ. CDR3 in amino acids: CASSWGGLAEYNEQFF. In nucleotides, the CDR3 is TGCGCCAGCAGCTGGGGGGGGCTAGCGGAATACAATGAGCAGTTCTTC.